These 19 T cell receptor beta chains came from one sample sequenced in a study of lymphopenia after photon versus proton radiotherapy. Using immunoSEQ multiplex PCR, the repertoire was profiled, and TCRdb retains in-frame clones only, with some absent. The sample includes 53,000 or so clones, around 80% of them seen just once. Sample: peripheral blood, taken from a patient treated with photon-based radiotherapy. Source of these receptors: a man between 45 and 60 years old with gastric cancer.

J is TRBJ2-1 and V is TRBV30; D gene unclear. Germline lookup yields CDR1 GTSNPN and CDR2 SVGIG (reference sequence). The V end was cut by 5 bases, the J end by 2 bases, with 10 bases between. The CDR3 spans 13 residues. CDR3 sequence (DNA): TGTGCCTGGGATGTTGGAACCTACAATGAGCAGTTCTTC. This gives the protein CAWDVGTYNEQFF.

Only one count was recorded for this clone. The CDR3 bases are TGTGCCAGCAGCGACCCCCGGCTAGCGGGAGGGAGCTCCTACAATGAGCAGTTCTTC. This sequence encodes CASSDPRLAGGSSYNEQFF. The J gene is TRBJ2-1, the V gene TRBV7-2, with 12 bases matching TRBD2. This CDR3 spans 19 amino acids. With 5 bases clipped from V and 0 bases from J, the junction kept 11 bases outside the gene matches. CDR1 is SGHTA and CDR2 is FQGNSA in the germline V gene.

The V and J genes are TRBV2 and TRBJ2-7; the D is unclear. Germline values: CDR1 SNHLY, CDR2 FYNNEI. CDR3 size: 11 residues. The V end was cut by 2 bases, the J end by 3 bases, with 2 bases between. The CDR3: CASSEHYEQYF. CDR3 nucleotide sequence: TGTGCCAGCAGTGAACACTACGAGCAGTACTTC.

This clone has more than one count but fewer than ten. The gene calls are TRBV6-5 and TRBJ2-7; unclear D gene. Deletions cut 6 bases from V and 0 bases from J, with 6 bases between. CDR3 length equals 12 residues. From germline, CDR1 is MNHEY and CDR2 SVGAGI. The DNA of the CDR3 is TGTGCCAGCAGGGGATCCTCCTACGAGCAGTACTTC. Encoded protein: CASRGSSYEQYF.

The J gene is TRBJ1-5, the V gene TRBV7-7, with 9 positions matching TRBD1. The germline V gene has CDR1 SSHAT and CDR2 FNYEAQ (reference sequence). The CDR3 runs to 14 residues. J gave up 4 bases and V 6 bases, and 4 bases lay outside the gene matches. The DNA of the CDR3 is TGTGCCAGCAGTGCCGGGACAGGGAATCAGCCCCAGCATTTT. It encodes CASSAGTGNQPQHF.

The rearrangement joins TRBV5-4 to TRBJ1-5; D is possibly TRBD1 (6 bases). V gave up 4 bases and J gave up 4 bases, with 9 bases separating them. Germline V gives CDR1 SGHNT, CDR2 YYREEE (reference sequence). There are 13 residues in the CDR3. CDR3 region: CASSRRGNQPQHF. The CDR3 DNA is TGTGCCAGCAGCCGCAGGGGTAATCAGCCCCAGCATTTT.

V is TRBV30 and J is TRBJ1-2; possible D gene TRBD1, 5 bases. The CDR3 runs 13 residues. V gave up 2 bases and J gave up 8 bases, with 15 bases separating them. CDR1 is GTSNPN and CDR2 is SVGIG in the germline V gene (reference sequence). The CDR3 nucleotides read TGTGCCTGGAGTTTCGGGGCCCTTCGAGGCTACACCTTC. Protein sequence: CAWSFGALRGYTF.

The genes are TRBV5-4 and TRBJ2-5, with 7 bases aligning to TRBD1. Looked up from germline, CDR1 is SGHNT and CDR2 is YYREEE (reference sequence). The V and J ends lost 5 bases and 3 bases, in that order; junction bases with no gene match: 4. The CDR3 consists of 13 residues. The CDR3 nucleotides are TGTGCCAGCAGGGGGACAGACAAAGAGACCCAGTACTTC. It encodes CASRGTDKETQYF.

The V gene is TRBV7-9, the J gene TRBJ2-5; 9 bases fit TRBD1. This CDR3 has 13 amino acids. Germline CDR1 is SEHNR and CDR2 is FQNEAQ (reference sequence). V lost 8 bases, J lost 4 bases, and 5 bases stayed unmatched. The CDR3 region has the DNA TGTGCCAGCCTATACAGGGGGCGAGAGACCCAGTACTTC. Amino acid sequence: CASLYRGRETQYF.

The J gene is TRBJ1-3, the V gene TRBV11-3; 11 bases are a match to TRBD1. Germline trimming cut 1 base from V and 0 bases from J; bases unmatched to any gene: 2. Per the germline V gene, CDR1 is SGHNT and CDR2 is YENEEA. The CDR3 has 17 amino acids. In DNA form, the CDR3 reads TGTGCCAGCAGCTTAGGGGACAGGGGGAACTCTGGAAACACCATATATTTT. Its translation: CASSLGDRGNSGNTIYF.

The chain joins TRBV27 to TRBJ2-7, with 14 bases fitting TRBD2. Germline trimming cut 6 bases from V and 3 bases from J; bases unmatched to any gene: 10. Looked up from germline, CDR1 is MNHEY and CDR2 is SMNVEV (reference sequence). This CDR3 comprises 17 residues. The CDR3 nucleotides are TGTGCCAGCAGCCCACGGCGGGGGACTAGCGGGAGCTACGAGCAGTACTTC. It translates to CASSPRRGTSGSYEQYF.

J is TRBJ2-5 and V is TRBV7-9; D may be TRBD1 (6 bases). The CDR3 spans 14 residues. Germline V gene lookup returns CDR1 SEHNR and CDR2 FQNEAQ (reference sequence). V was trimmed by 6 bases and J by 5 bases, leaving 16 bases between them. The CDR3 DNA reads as TGTGCCAGCAGTCTAACACAGGGTCAGGAGACCCAGTACTTC. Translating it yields CASSLTQGQETQYF.

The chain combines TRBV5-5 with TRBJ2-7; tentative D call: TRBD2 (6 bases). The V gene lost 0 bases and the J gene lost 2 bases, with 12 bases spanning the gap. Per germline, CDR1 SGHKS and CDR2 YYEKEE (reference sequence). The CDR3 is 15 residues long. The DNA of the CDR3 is TGTGCCAGCAGCTTGGGACTAGAGCCCACCTACGAGCAGTACTTC. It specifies CASSLGLEPTYEQYF.

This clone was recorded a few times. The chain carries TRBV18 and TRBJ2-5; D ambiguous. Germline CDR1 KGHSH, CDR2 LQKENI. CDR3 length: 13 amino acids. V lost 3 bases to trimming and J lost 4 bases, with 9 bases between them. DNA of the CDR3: TGTGCCAGCTCACCCGGGCTACGAGAGACCCAGTACTTC. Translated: CASSPGLRETQYF.

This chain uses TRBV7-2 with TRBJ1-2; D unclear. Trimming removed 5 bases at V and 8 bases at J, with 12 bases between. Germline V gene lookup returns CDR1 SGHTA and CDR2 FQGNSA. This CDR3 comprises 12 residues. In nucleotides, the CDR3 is TGTGCCAGCAGCCCGTCTCTGTCGGGCTACACCTTC. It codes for CASSPSLSGYTF.

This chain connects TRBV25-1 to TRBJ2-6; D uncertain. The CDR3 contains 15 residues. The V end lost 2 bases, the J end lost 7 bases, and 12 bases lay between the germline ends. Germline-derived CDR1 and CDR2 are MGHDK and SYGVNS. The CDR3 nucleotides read TGTGCCAGCAGTGAAGTGACCGCTCGAGCCAACGTCCTGACTTTC. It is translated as CASSEVTARANVLTF.

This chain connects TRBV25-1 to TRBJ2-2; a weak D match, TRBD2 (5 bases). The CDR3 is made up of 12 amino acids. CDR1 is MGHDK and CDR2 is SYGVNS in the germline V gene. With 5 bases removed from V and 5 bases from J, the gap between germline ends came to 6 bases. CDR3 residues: CASSRGTGELFF. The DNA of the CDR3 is TGTGCCAGCAGTCGGGGTACCGGGGAGCTGTTTTTT.

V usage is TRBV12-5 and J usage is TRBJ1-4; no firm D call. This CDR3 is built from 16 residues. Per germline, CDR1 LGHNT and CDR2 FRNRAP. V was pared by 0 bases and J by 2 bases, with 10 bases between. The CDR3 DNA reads TGTGCTAGTGGTTTGGTATTAGGGCATACTAATGAAAAACTGTTTTTT. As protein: CASGLVLGHTNEKLFF.

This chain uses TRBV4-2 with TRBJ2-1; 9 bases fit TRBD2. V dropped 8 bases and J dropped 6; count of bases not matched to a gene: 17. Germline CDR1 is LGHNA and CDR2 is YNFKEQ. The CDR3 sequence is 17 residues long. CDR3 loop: CASAISSGSGWGNEQFF. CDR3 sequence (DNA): TGTGCCAGCGCCATAAGTAGCGGGAGTGGATGGGGCAATGAGCAGTTCTTC.